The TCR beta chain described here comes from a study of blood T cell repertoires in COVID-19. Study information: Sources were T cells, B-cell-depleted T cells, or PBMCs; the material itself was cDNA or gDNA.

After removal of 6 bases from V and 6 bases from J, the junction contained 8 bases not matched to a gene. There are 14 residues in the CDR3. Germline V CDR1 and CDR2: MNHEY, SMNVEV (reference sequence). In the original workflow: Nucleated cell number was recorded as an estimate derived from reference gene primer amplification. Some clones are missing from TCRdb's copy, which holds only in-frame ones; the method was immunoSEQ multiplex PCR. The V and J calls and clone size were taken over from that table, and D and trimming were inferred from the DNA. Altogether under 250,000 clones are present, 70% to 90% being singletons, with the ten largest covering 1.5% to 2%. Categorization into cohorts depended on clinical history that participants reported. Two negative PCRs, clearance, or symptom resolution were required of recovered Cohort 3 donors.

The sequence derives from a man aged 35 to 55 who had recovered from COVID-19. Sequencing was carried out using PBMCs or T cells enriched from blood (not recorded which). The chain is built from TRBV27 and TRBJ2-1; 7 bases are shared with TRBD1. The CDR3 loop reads CASSLPGQTNEQFF. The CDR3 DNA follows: TGTGCCAGCAGCCTTCCGGGACAGACCAATGAGCAGTTCTTC.